The clone carrying this T cell receptor beta chain was seen only once. The data originate from a study of blood T cell repertoires in COVID-19. Study in general: Italy, Spain and the United States were the sources of the convalescent and acute COVID-19 samples. T cells, B-cell-depleted T cells, or PBMCs supplied cDNA or gDNA.

Per the original data handling: Amplification of reference gene primers provided the estimated nucleated cell counts. Libraries were prepared by immunoSEQ multiplex PCR; TCRdb keeps only in-frame clonotypes and omits some of them. The V and J calls and clone size were taken over from that table, and D and trimming were inferred from the DNA. Seen here are more than 85,000 clones, 81% observed once, and the top ten hold over 3.5%. Sequenced input: peripheral blood. This sequence was found in a man in his sixties with acute or convalescent COVID-19.

Here the CDR3 reads CAWSVGDRIGEKLFF. CDR3 DNA sequence: TGTGCCTGGAGTGTAGGGGACAGGATAGGAGAAAAACTGTTTTTT. The V gene is TRBV30, the J gene TRBJ1-4, with 8 bases aligning to TRBD1. The CDR3 sequence is 15 residues long. V was clipped by 0 bases and J by 8 bases; unmatched bases: 8. Germline CDR1 GTSNPN, CDR2 SVGIG (reference sequence).